This T cell receptor (beta chain) came from a study of T-cell reconstitution after alpha-beta-depleted transplantation in children (dated by TCRdb to 2016 to 2018). Regarding the study in general: T-cell immune reconstitution after TCRalphabeta/CD19-depleted allogeneic hematopoietic cell transplantation in children was quantitatively tracked in the study by means of TCR repertoire profiling. Overall results and qualifications from the work: Hyperexpanded clone frequencies declined over subsequent months; after one year, T-cell counts and TCRbeta diversity were mostly attributed to newly produced T cells. The apparently early alphabetaT-cell count recovery about two months after transplant was reportedly dependent on only several hundred rapidly expanded clones derived from non-depleted graft cells. In some patients, the high TCRbeta diversity seen at day 60 was put down to recipient T cells and intrathymic progenitors that had survived conditioning.

This clonotype was detected ten times or more. Its antigen specificity is not known. No qualities accompany the bases; no much larger clone lies one base away. The meaning of the sample's treatment or condition label: allogeneic hematopoietic cell transplantation with graft depleted of TCRalphabeta T cells and CD19 B cells. The transplant recipients were children given TCRalphabeta/CD19-depleted allogeneic hematopoietic cell grafts. To prepare the library, PCR was applied. Sequencing relied on an Illumina HiSeq 2500. TCR libraries were prepared with molecular barcoding, using unique molecular identifiers to normalize TCRbeta repertoire quantification. The raw public data were reprocessed by TCRdb itself: fastp quality trimming at Q25, MiXCR clonotype calling, in-frame beta chains only. Records with the same CDR3 protein are collapsed into one entry carrying the most frequent genes and DNA. This sample holds over 100,000 distinct CDR3 sequences; about 9.3% were observed only once. The ten largest clones take up roughly a third of the sample.

Deletion took 0 bases off V and 1 base off J, with a span of 13 bases between the germline ends. CDR1 SGHVS and CDR2 FQNEAQ are derived from the germline V gene. Taken from cysteine to phenylalanine, the CDR3 has 17 residues. Only the CDR3 part of the read is kept: 51 bases, read in frame from the first base. The V gene is TRBV7-8 and the J gene is TRBJ2-4; confidence is insufficient to name the D gene. The clonotype comes from a boy aged 2 to 9 with acute lymphoblastic leukemia, due to receive a stem cell transplant. The starting material was PBMCs, obtained before TCRalphabeta/CD19-depleted stem cell transplant. The DNA sequence reads TGTGCCAGCAGCTTAGCCCCCGCTGGCCCGGCCAAAAACATTCAGTACTTC. The encoded protein is CASSLAPAGPAKNIQYF.